A single sample gave rise to the 24 T cell receptor beta chains below, sequenced in a study of PD-1 blockade in classical Hodgkin lymphoma. Autologous stem cell transplantation was followed by relapse in every patient, and brentuximab vedotin exposure varied. The table came from immunoSEQ multiplex PCR; TCRdb's copy has only in-frame clones and leaves some out. The sample lists around 30,000 clones, around 71% seen once, with about 3.3% in the top ten. This material consisted of peripheral blood mononuclear cells (PBMCs), taken before the second cycle of nivolumab. These TCRs come from a human donor with classical Hodgkin lymphoma.

This clone was seen just once. This chain connects TRBV18 to TRBJ1-1; D gene uncertain. The germline CDR1 and CDR2 sequences are KGHSH and LQKENI. The CDR3 runs to 14 residues. The V and J ends lost 0 bases and 6 bases respectively, with 11 bases between them. Here the CDR3 reads CASSPPPIISEAFF. The CDR3 DNA follows: TGTGCCAGCTCACCACCCCCGATTATCTCTGAAGCTTTCTTT.

A remark on this clone: This sample includes further DNA sequences coding for the same CDR3. The chain couples TRBV5-6 to TRBJ2-2; D ambiguous. V was trimmed by 1 base and J by 2 bases, leaving 6 bases between them. Germline-derived CDR1 and CDR2 are SGHDT and YYEEEE. This CDR3 has 14 amino acids. CDR3 bases: TGTGCCAGCAGCTTGACGGTTAACACCGGGGAGCTGTTTTTT. It codes for CASSLTVNTGELFF.

For the CDR3, the DNA is TGTGCCAGCAGTTGGGGCCCAGGTCGCGGAAAACTGTTTTTT. It codes for CASSWGPGRGKLFF. The chain couples TRBV6-5 to TRBJ1-4; a weak D match, TRBD1 (5 bases). This CDR3 region has 14 residues. The V end lost 4 bases, the J end lost 10 bases, and 16 bases lay between the germline ends. CDR1 MNHEY and CDR2 SVGAGI come from the germline V gene.

The chain uses TRBV28 and TRBJ1-5; TRBD1 agrees at 7 bases. Trimming removed 6 bases from V and 0 bases from J; junction bases left unmatched: 8. The germline CDR1 and CDR2 sequences are MDHEN and SYDVKM. The CDR3 totals 16 residues. In DNA form, the CDR3 reads TGTGCCAGCAGAGGGGGCGTTGGGGGTAGCAATCAGCCCCAGCATTTT. This translates into CASRGGVGGSNQPQHF.

This chain connects TRBV15 to TRBJ2-5; tentative D call: TRBD1 (6 bases). Germline CDR1 LNHNV, CDR2 YYDKDF (reference sequence). The V gene lost 0 bases and the J gene lost 4 bases, with 18 bases spanning the gap. CDR3 length equals 17 residues. The chain's CDR3 is CATSRDFNPGHTETQYF. CDR3 sequence (DNA): TGTGCCACCAGCAGAGATTTCAACCCGGGACATACAGAGACCCAGTACTTC.

This chain joins TRBV27 and TRBJ2-7, with 8 nucleotides matching TRBD2. Germline CDR1 is MNHEY and CDR2 is SMNVEV (reference sequence). V was clipped by 0 bases and J by 3 bases; unmatched bases: 4. The CDR3 length is 15 residues. In DNA, the CDR3 is TGTGCCAGCAGTTTATCGAGCGGGGGCCTCTACGAGCAGTACTTC. The encoded protein is CASSLSSGGLYEQYF.

This chain links TRBV7-9 with TRBJ2-3; the match to TRBD1 covers 9 bases. Germline V lookup: CDR1 SEHNR, CDR2 FQNEAQ (reference sequence). Unmatched junction bases numbered 15, after V lost 5 bases and J lost 6 bases. The CDR3 is 17 residues long. The CDR3 DNA reads TGTGCCAGCAGCCCACAGGGGGCGGTAGTTGGGACCGATACGCAGTATTTT. Protein: CASSPQGAVVGTDTQYF. The variable domain in full, completed from reference TRBV7-9 and TRBJ2-3, reads DTGVSQNPRHKITKRGQNVTFRCDPISEHNRLYWYRQTLGQGPEFLTYFQNEAQLEKSRLLSDRFSAERPKGSFSTLEIQRTEQGDSAMYLCASSPQGAVVGTDTQYFGPGTRLTVL.

The chain recombines TRBV2 with TRBJ2-1; 7 nucleotides match TRBD1. Germline CDR1 is SNHLY and CDR2 is FYNNEI. V lost 7 bases, J lost 7 bases, and 7 bases stayed unmatched. The CDR3 consists of 13 residues. The CDR3 DNA is TGTGCCAGCATTCGACAGGGTATGAATGAGCAGTTCTTC. Translation: CASIRQGMNEQFF.

The rearrangement joins TRBV15 to TRBJ2-1; no firm D call. Per the germline V gene, CDR1 is LNHNV and CDR2 is YYDKDF (reference sequence). V gave up 0 bases and J gave up 11 bases, with 8 bases separating them. This CDR3 has 12 residues. The CDR3 DNA reads as TGTGCCACCAGCAGAGATGAACTTAAGCAGTTCTTC. Its protein is CATSRDELKQFF.

The genes are TRBV5-1 and TRBJ1-2; D unclear. CDR3 length equals 12 residues. Germline CDR1 and CDR2: SGHRS and YFSETQ. V gave up 0 bases and J gave up 8 bases, with 8 bases separating them. The CDR3 spells CASSLGLGGYTF. The DNA of the CDR3 is TGCGCCAGCAGCTTGGGTCTGGGAGGCTACACCTTC.

There are a few counts of this clone. The chain has TRBV7-9 and TRBJ1-5; the D is unclear. V gave up 4 bases and J gave up 0 bases, with 16 bases separating them. Per germline, CDR1 SEHNR and CDR2 FQNEAQ (reference sequence). The CDR3 is 17 residues long. In nucleotides, the CDR3 is TGTGCCAGCAGCTCTAGCCTTCAGGATTATAGCAATCAGCCCCAGCATTTT. The encoded protein is CASSSSLQDYSNQPQHF.

V is TRBV29-1 and J is TRBJ2-7; D is tentatively TRBD1 or TRBD2 (5 bases each). Between the trimmed V and J ends, which lost 3 bases and 0 bases, there was a span of 12 bases. This CDR3 region has 14 residues. Germline CDR1 reads SQVTM; CDR2 reads ANQGSEA. The CDR3 sequence: CSVELGDSSYEQYF. The CDR3 region has the DNA TGCAGCGTTGAGCTGGGGGATAGCTCCTACGAGCAGTACTTC.

The sample holds a few counts of this clone. The rearrangement joins TRBV5-1 to TRBJ2-3; 11 nucleotides match TRBD2. This CDR3 comprises 15 residues. Looked up from germline, CDR1 is SGHRS and CDR2 is YFSETQ. V lost 2 bases, J lost 4 bases, and 3 bases stayed unmatched. CDR3 protein: CASSFSGGASDTQYF. The CDR3 bases are TGCGCCAGCAGCTTTAGCGGGGGGGCTTCAGATACGCAGTATTTT. Combining the CDR3 with reference TRBV5-1 and TRBJ2-3 gives the whole variable domain KAGVTQTPRYLIKTRGQQVTLSCSPISGHRSVSWYQQTPGQGLQFLFEYFSETQRNKGNFPGRFSGRQFSNSRSEMNVSTLELGDSALYLCASSFSGGASDTQYFGPGTRLTVL.

The rearrangement uses TRBV28 and TRBJ2-2, with TRBD2 as a possible D gene (6 bases). V lost 0 bases and J 1 base, leaving 9 bases between the germline ends. Per germline, CDR1 MDHEN and CDR2 SYDVKM. This CDR3 is built from 16 residues. In nucleotides, the CDR3 is TGTGCCAGCAGTTTATGGGGAGCGGGGAACACCGGGGAGCTGTTTTTT. Translating gives CASSLWGAGNTGELFF.

This clone was counted between two and nine times. This chain joins TRBV5-4 and TRBJ1-2; no clear D. V lost 3 bases, J lost 5 bases, and 17 bases lay in between. Germline-derived CDR1 and CDR2 are SGHNT and YYREEE (reference sequence). The CDR3 spans 15 residues. CDR3 DNA sequence: TGTGCCAGCAGCTACCCACAAATAATGGGGTATGGCTACACCTTC. Translating gives CASSYPQIMGYGYTF.

This clone was detected a few times. The chain combines TRBV30 with TRBJ2-1, with TRBD2 identical over 14 bases. Germline V lookup: CDR1 GTSNPN, CDR2 SVGIG (reference sequence). The V segment lost 1 base and the J segment 8 bases; nucleotides outside the gene matches: 4. CDR3 length: 15 amino acids. The CDR3 region is CAWSGLAGGLDEQFF. The CDR3 region has the DNA TGTGCCTGGAGTGGACTAGCGGGGGGGCTGGATGAGCAGTTCTTC.

A note on this clone: The junction differs from germline at one of its ends, possibly a read error. V usage is TRBV20-1 and J usage is TRBJ2-5, with D tentatively TRBD2 (5 bases). The germline V gene has CDR1 DFQATT and CDR2 SNEGSKA (reference sequence). The CDR3 consists of 9 residues. In DNA form, the CDR3 reads TGCACCCCCCTCTTCGGGAAACACTTC. It yields the protein CTPLFGKHF.

This chain connects TRBV25-1 to TRBJ1-5; D gene unclear. The V and J ends lost 2 bases and 0 bases respectively, with 8 bases between them. Germline values: CDR1 MGHDK, CDR2 SYGVNS. The CDR3 consists of 15 residues. CDR3 nucleotides: TGTGCCAGCAGTGAAGAGCGATATAGCAATCAGCCCCAGCATTTT. This codes for CASSEERYSNQPQHF.

The gene calls are TRBV19 and TRBJ1-1; D is perhaps TRBD1 (6 bases). The V gene's germline CDR1 is LNHDA and CDR2 SQIVND (reference sequence). This CDR3 is built from 14 residues. Trimming removed 6 bases at V and 1 base at J, with 12 bases between. The DNA of the CDR3 is TGTGCCAGTAGGAGGGGGGGGGAGAACACTGAAGCTTTCTTT. Protein product: CASRRGGENTEAFF.

This clone has more than one count but fewer than ten. The chain has TRBV9 and TRBJ2-6; D is unresolved. This CDR3 region has 17 residues. Looked up from germline, CDR1 is SGDLS and CDR2 is YYNGEE. V was cut by 1 base and J by 1 base, with 12 bases left in between. CDR3 residues: CASSVRVTASGANVLTF. CDR3 nucleotides: TGTGCCAGCAGCGTAAGGGTTACGGCTTCTGGGGCCAACGTCCTGACTTTC.

The chain carries TRBV2 and TRBJ2-7; D is tentatively TRBD1 or TRBD2 (5 bases each). The CDR3 contains 13 residues. Trimming took 6 bases from V and 2 from J, leaving 11 bases between them. In germline, CDR1 is SNHLY, CDR2 FYNNEI. CDR3 sequence reads: CASSLRDPYEQYF. Here the CDR3 DNA reads TGTGCCAGCAGCCTAAGGGACCCCTACGAGCAGTACTTC.

A remark on this clone: One end of the junction varies from germline; a read error may be responsible. The rearrangement joins TRBV7-9 to TRBJ2-1; TRBD2 matches 10 bases. Germline CDR1 SEHNR, CDR2 FQNEAQ (reference sequence). The CDR3 runs to 14 residues. CDR3 nucleotides: TGTGCCAGCAGCTTAGCGGAGAGTGGCCTAGCGGGGGTCTTC. This gives the protein CASSLAESGLAGVF.

By share, this clone counts as medium-sized (0.01 to 0.1%). The J gene is TRBJ1-6, the V gene TRBV4-3; no clear D. Between the trimmed V and J ends, which lost 4 bases and 9 bases, there was a span of 16 bases. Germline V lookup: CDR1 LGHNA, CDR2 YSLEER. The CDR3 has 15 residues. The CDR3 region is CASSRAAEIISPLHF. The CDR3 DNA sequence: TGCGCCAGCAGCCGTGCAGCTGAGATAATTTCACCCCTCCACTTT.

The chain employs TRBV30 and TRBJ2-5; 7 bases are shared with TRBD2. The V gene's germline CDR1 is GTSNPN and CDR2 SVGIG (reference sequence). V gave up 5 bases and J gave up 5 bases; unmatched junction bases: 2. The CDR3 has 11 residues. The CDR3 region is CAWGTTETQYF. In DNA form, the CDR3 reads TGTGCCTGGGGGACTACGGAGACCCAGTACTTC. Combining the CDR3 with reference TRBV30 and TRBJ2-5 gives the whole variable domain SQTIHQWPATLVQPVGSPLSLECTVEGTSNPNLYWYRQAAGRGLQLLFYSVGIGQISSEVPQNLSASRPQDRQFILSSKKLLLSDSGFYLCAWGTTETQYFGPGTRLLVL.